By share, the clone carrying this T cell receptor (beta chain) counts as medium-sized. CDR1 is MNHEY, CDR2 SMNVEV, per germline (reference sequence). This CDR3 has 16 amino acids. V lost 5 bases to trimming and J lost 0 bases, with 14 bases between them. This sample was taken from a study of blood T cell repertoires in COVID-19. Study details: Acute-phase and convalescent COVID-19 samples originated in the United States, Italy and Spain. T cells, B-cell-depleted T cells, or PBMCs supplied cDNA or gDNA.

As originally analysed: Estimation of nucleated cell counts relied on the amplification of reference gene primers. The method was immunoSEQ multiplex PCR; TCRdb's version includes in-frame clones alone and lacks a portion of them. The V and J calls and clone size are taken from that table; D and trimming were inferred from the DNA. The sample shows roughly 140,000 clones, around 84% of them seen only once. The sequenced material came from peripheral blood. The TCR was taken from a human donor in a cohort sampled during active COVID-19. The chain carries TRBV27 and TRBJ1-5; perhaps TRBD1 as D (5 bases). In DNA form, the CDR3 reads TGTGCCAGCAGTCTCGACAGAAGATATAGCAATCAGCCCCAGCATTTT. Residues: CASSLDRRYSNQPQHF.